This passage covers 21 T cell receptor beta chains from one sample sequenced in a study of T cell changes during pregnancy in multiple sclerosis. Generated by immunoSEQ multiplex PCR, the TCRdb table keeps only in-frame clones and is missing some. The repertoire consists of tens of thousands of clones, with 92% occurring once and the leading ten covering under 0.7%. This sample comprised CD4+ T cells from peripheral blood mononuclear cells, obtained after pregnancy. The receptors shown here come from a female donor with multiple sclerosis, enrolled in a pregnancy study.

V gene TRBV19 combines with J gene TRBJ1-5; 10 positions match TRBD1. V was pared by 1 base and J by 4 bases, with 16 bases of the junction left unmatched. This CDR3 is 20 amino acids long. Germline assignment: CDR1 LNHDA and CDR2 SQIVND (reference sequence). Here the CDR3 reads CASSIGLFRTGGSVNQPQHF. CDR3 DNA: TGTGCCAGTAGTATAGGGCTCTTCCGGACAGGGGGAAGCGTGAATCAGCCCCAGCATTTT. Full variable domain (rest looked up from reference TRBV19 and TRBJ1-5): DGGITQSPKYLFRKEGQNVTLSCEQNLNHDAMYWYRQDPGQGLRLIYYSQIVNDFQKGDIAEGYSVSREKKESFPLTVTSAQKNPTAFYLCASSIGLFRTGGSVNQPQHFGDGTRLSIL.

This sequence joins TRBV6-1 and TRBJ1-4, with 8 bases lining up with TRBD1. V lost 6 bases, J lost 4 bases, and 7 bases stayed unmatched. Germline V gives CDR1 MNHNS, CDR2 SASEGT. The CDR3 is 15 amino acids. The CDR3 region has the DNA TGTGCCAGCAGCCTACGACAGGGGAGTAATGAAAAACTGTTTTTT. Translating it yields CASSLRQGSNEKLFF.

The rearrangement joins TRBV9 to TRBJ2-2; tentatively, D is TRBD2 (5 bases). Between the trimmed V and J ends, which lost 3 bases and 1 base, there was a span of 10 bases. In germline, CDR1 is SGDLS, CDR2 YYNGEE. The CDR3 length is 15 residues. The CDR3 here is CASSAAAGNTGELFF. The CDR3, as DNA: TGTGCCAGCAGCGCGGCTGCGGGGAACACCGGGGAGCTGTTTTTT. Full variable domain (missing parts from reference TRBV9 and TRBJ2-2): DSGVTQTPKHLITATGQRVTLRCSPRSGDLSVYWYQQSLDQGLQFLIQYYNGEERAKGNILERFSAQQFPDLHSELNLSSLELGDSALYFCASSAAAGNTGELFFGEGSRLTVL.

This clone has just a few counts. The chain links TRBV9 to TRBJ2-7, with 7 bases identical to TRBD1. Trimming took 3 bases from V and 2 from J; bases not matched to a gene: 5. CDR1 is SGDLS and CDR2 is YYNGEE in the germline V gene. CDR3 length equals 14 residues. CDR3 in DNA: TGTGCCAGCAGCGCGACAGGGTCGACCTACGAGCAGTACTTC. Its protein product is CASSATGSTYEQYF. Full variable domain (remainder filled in from reference TRBV9 and TRBJ2-7): DSGVTQTPKHLITATGQRVTLRCSPRSGDLSVYWYQQSLDQGLQFLIQYYNGEERAKGNILERFSAQQFPDLHSELNLSSLELGDSALYFCASSATGSTYEQYFGPGTRLTVT.

The rearrangement uses TRBV5-1 and TRBJ2-3; TRBD1 might be the D (7 bases). There are 16 residues in the CDR3. Trimming stripped 4 bases from V and 4 bases from J, with 19 bases between. Germline lookup yields CDR1 SGHRS and CDR2 YFSETQ. The CDR3 DNA reads as TGCGCCAGCAGCCCGATCGGAGGGGGCGCCCCAGATACGCAGTATTTT. It yields the protein CASSPIGGGAPDTQYF.

This rearrangement joins TRBV7-2 to TRBJ2-7; 7 bases align to TRBD2. V gave up 5 bases and J gave up 7 bases; unmatched junction bases: 14. The germline V gene encodes CDR1 SGHTA and CDR2 FQGNSA. The CDR3 has 15 residues. The CDR3 DNA reads TGTGCCAGCAGCATCCGACTAGCTGGGAGGATAGAGCAGTACTTC. Encoded protein: CASSIRLAGRIEQYF. Full variable domain (rest looked up from reference TRBV7-2 and TRBJ2-7): GAGVSQSPSNKVTEKGKDVELRCDPISGHTALYWYRQSLGQGLEFLIYFQGNSAPDKSGLPSDRFSAERTGGSVSTLTIQRTQQEDSAVYLCASSIRLAGRIEQYFGPGTRLTVT.

The J gene is TRBJ2-2, the V gene TRBV28; 10 bases are shared with TRBD2. The CDR3 runs to 17 residues. The trim removed 1 base at V and 6 bases at J, leaving 8 bases unmatched. In germline, CDR1 is MDHEN, CDR2 SYDVKM. The CDR3 reads CASSLYKREGSPGELFF. The CDR3 DNA is TGTGCCAGCAGTTTATACAAGCGGGAGGGGTCTCCCGGGGAGCTGTTTTTT.

The gene calls are TRBV6-5 and TRBJ1-6; no firm D call. Trimming removed 6 bases from V and 0 bases from J, with 9 bases in between. Germline values: CDR1 MNHEY, CDR2 SVGAGI. This CDR3 region has 15 residues. The CDR3 DNA sequence: TGTGCCAGCAGAGAGATCTTCTCCTATAATTCACCCCTCCACTTT. This sequence encodes CASREIFSYNSPLHF.

The chain joins TRBV18 to TRBJ1-4; D not resolved. Germline V gives CDR1 KGHSH, CDR2 LQKENI. The ends were cut back, 0 bases at V and 7 bases at J, with 24 bases in the middle. CDR3 size: 19 residues. The CDR3 DNA reads TGTGCCAGCTCACCACCGGAAGCCTCGCAGGCTAAAATTTCTGAAAAACTGTTTTTT. Its translation: CASSPPEASQAKISEKLFF.

The CDR3 DNA follows: TGTGCCCATAGCGAGGCCCCCTCCTACGAGCAGTACTTC. This codes for CAHSEAPSYEQYF. V and J are TRBV28 and TRBJ2-7, with D possibly being TRBD2 (5 bases). The CDR3 has 13 residues. Trimming took 11 bases from V and 0 from J, leaving 14 bases between them. From germline, CDR1 is MDHEN and CDR2 SYDVKM.

The genes are TRBV7-2 and TRBJ2-3; TRBD2 matches 14 bases. V shed 6 bases and J 6 bases; nucleotides not matched to a gene: 11. This CDR3 is built from 17 residues. Per germline, CDR1 SGHTA and CDR2 FQGNSA. CDR3 nucleotide sequence: TGTGCCAGCAGACCGGAAGGGACTAGCGGGAGCGCGGATACGCAGTATTTT. Its protein is CASRPEGTSGSADTQYF.

This chain links TRBV11-1 with TRBJ2-2; no definite D call. V lost 5 bases and J lost 5, with 12 bases in between. The CDR3 has 14 amino acids. Germline loops: CDR1 SGHAT, CDR2 FQDESV (reference sequence). CDR3 sequence reads: CASSRDEVTGELFF. CDR3 DNA sequence: TGTGCCAGCAGCCGCGATGAGGTTACCGGGGAGCTGTTTTTT.

This clone has a handful of counts. The chain recombines TRBV29-1 with TRBJ1-2; possible D gene TRBD1, 5 bases. The CDR3 covers 13 residues. The ends were cut back, 0 bases at V and 4 bases at J, with 9 bases in the middle. CDR1 SQVTM and CDR2 ANQGSEA come from the germline V gene. The CDR3 bases are TGCAGCGTTGAAGAGCAGGGTGGCTATGGCTACACCTTC. It is translated as CSVEEQGGYGYTF. Filled out from reference TRBV29-1 and TRBJ1-2, the complete variable domain reads SAVISQKPSRDICQRGTSLTIQCQVDSQVTMMFWYRQQPGQSLTLIATANQGSEATYESGFVIDKFPISRPNLTFSTLTVSNMSPEDSSIYLCSVEEQGGYGYTFGSGTRLTVV.

The rearrangement joins TRBV18 to TRBJ2-5; tentative D call: TRBD1 (5 bases). The V gene's germline CDR1 is KGHSH and CDR2 LQKENI. This CDR3 contains 16 residues. Trimming took off 2 bases at V and 2 bases at J, with 15 bases between the two ends. The CDR3 region is CASSPVVGVGQETQYF. In nucleotides, the CDR3 is TGTGCCAGCTCACCAGTAGTAGGGGTCGGACAAGAGACCCAGTACTTC.

The V call is TRBV7-9, the J call TRBJ1-2; the match to TRBD1 covers 8 bases. The CDR3 is 19 amino acids. Losses at the gene ends were 1 base for V and 2 bases for J; bases not matched to a gene: 15. CDR1 SEHNR and CDR2 FQNEAQ come from the germline V gene (reference sequence). Here the CDR3 DNA reads TGTGCCAGCAGCTTAGTAGTTTTAAGCGAGGACAGGGTGAACTATGGCTACACCTTC. Encoded protein: CASSLVVLSEDRVNYGYTF.

The chain recombines TRBV2 with TRBJ1-6; D remains unclear. CDR3 length: 15 residues. The V gene lost 11 bases and the J gene lost 4 bases, with 18 bases spanning the gap. Germline-derived CDR1 and CDR2 are SNHLY and FYNNEI. CDR3 amino acids: CASKRGANYNSPLHF. CDR3 nucleotides: TGTGCCTCTAAACGGGGTGCAAATTATAATTCACCCCTCCACTTT.

The chain has TRBV14 and TRBJ1-1, with no clear D. The V gene's germline CDR1 is SGHDN and CDR2 FVKESK. The V end was cut by 4 bases, the J end by 4 bases, with 13 bases between. The length of the CDR3 is 14 residues. The CDR3 coding sequence is TGTGCCAGCAGCCCCAAAGTGGGGAGCACTGAAGCTTTCTTT. Translating gives CASSPKVGSTEAFF.

The CDR3 protein is CASSPPEGGQETQYF. As DNA, the CDR3 is TGTGCCAGCTCACCACCGGAAGGGGGTCAAGAGACCCAGTACTTC. The V and J genes are TRBV18 and TRBJ2-5; D might be TRBD1 (6 bases). V gave up 0 bases and J gave up 2 bases, with 10 bases separating them. This CDR3 is 15 amino acids long. The V gene's germline CDR1 is KGHSH and CDR2 LQKENI. The whole variable domain, remainder taken from reference TRBV18 and TRBJ2-5, is NAGVMQNPRHLVRRRGQEARLRCSPMKGHSHVYWYRQLPEEGLKFMVYLQKENIIDESGMPKERFSAEFPKEGPSILRIQQVVRGDSAAYFCASSPPEGGQETQYFGPGTRLLVL.

V usage is TRBV19 and J usage is TRBJ2-2; maybe TRBD1 (6 bases). The CDR3 is 14 residues long. In germline, CDR1 is LNHDA, CDR2 SQIVND (reference sequence). V was cut by 2 bases and J by 5 bases, with 9 bases left in between. The CDR3 coding sequence is TGTGCCAGTAGTATACCCACAGGGACCGGGGAGCTGTTTTTT. Translated: CASSIPTGTGELFF.

V usage is TRBV4-3 and J usage is TRBJ2-2; TRBD2 matches 7 bases. In germline, CDR1 is LGHNA, CDR2 YSLEER. V lost 4 bases and J lost 5; bases outside the gene matches: 7. This CDR3 contains 15 residues. CDR3 region: CASSPFGEGTGELFF. The CDR3 DNA follows: TGCGCCAGCAGCCCCTTTGGGGAGGGGACCGGGGAGCTGTTTTTT.

V and J are TRBV5-4 and TRBJ2-5; D is undetermined. The CDR3 sequence is 14 residues long. Trimming shortened V by 0 bases and J by 2 bases, and 8 bases separated the two germline ends. CDR1 and CDR2 (germline): SGHNT, YYREEE (reference sequence). CDR3 in DNA: TGTGCCAGCAGCTTGGTGGCGGCACAAGAGACCCAGTACTTC. It translates to CASSLVAAQETQYF.